This TCR beta chain emerged from a study of CD8 T cells in Susac syndrome. Study conclusions and caveats: The study recognized that its TCR sequencing and HLA analysis covered a relatively small number of individuals.

The authors reverse transcribed roughly 0.5 to 1 ug RNA with random hexamers. It was immunoSEQ multiplex PCR that amplified TCR beta CDR3 across 54 Vbeta and 13 Jbeta. From the immunoSEQ multiplex PCR reads, TCRdb called clonotypes with MiXCR, one entry per CDR3 protein. The sample consists of around 200,000 distinct CDR3 sequences, 85% to 95% of them appearing once. From blood CD8+ and CD4+ T cells, TCR beta sequences were generated. On this clonotype: Its antigen is undetermined.

This CDR3 has 14 amino acids. The V end was cut by 3 bases, the J end by 5 bases, with 13 bases between. The chain is built from TRBV12-3 or TRBV12-4 and TRBJ1-2; TRBD1 is a possible D gene (5 bases). This clonotype was obtained from a human donor in good health. Sequencing was performed on CD4+ T cells from PBMCs. CDR3: CASSFNRKSYGYTF. DNA of the CDR3: TGTGCCAGCAGTTTCAACAGGAAAAGTTATGGCTACACCTTC.